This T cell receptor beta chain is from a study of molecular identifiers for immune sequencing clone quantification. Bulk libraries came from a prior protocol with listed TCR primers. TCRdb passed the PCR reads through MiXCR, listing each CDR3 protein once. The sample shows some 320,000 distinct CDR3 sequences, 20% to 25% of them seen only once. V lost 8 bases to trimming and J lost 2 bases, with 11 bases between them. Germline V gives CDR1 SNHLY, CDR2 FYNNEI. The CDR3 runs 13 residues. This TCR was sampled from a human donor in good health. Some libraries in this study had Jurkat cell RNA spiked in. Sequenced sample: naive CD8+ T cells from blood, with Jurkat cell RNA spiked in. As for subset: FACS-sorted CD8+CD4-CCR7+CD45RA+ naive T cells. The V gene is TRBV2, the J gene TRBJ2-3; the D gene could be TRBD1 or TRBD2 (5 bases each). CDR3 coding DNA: TGTGCCAGCGGCCGGGACCACACAGATACGCAGTATTTT. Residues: CASGRDHTDTQYF.